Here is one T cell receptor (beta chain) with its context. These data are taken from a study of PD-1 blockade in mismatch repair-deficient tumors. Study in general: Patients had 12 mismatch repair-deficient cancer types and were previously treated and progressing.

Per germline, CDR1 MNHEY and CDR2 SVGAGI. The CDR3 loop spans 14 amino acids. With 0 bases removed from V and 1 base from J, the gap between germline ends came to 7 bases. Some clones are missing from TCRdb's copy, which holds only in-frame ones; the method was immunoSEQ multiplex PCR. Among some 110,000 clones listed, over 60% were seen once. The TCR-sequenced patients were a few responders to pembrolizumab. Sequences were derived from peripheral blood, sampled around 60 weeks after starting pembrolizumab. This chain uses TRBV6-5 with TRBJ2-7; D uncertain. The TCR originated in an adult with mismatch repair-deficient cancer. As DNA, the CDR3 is TGTGCCAGCAGTTACTCGGCCCGTTCCTACGAGCAGTACTTC. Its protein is CASSYSARSYEQYF.